These 21 T cell receptor beta chains share one sample of origin, sequenced in a study of blood T cell repertoires in COVID-19. This table comes from immunoSEQ multiplex PCR, and its TCRdb copy is limited to in-frame clones, with some not included. Among approximately 100,000 clones, approximately 84% were seen once, and the ten largest hold more than 9%. The sample consisted of peripheral blood. The source is a man between 65 and 80 years old with acute or convalescent COVID-19.

The chain recombines TRBV18 with TRBJ2-3; 7 nucleotides align to TRBD2. J was trimmed by 1 base and V by 2 bases; bases with no gene match: 6. CDR1 KGHSH and CDR2 LQKENI come from the germline V gene. The length of the CDR3 is 16 residues. The CDR3 DNA reads TGTGCCAGCTCACCAAGGGGACGGGGGGGCACAGATACGCAGTATTTT. Translation gives CASSPRGRGGTDTQYF.

This clone was counted a single time. CDR3 sequence: CASSGDRGLNTEAFF. DNA of the CDR3: TGTGCCAGCTCAGGGGACAGGGGTTTGAACACTGAAGCTTTCTTT. The rearrangement uses TRBV18 and TRBJ1-1; 10 bases fit TRBD1. The CDR3 consists of 15 residues. CDR1 and CDR2 from the germline V gene are KGHSH and LQKENI. Losses at the gene ends were 5 bases for V and 0 bases for J; bases not matched to a gene: 3. Based on the CDR3 plus reference TRBV18 and TRBJ1-1, the full variable domain is NAGVMQNPRHLVRRRGQEARLRCSPMKGHSHVYWYRQLPEEGLKFMVYLQKENIIDESGMPKERFSAEFPKEGPSILRIQQVVRGDSAAYFCASSGDRGLNTEAFFGQGTRLTVV.

This clone has just one count. The chain joins TRBV19 to TRBJ1-4, with a possible D match to TRBD1 (6 bases). This CDR3 has 15 residues. Germline V CDR1 and CDR2: LNHDA, SQIVND (reference sequence). The V gene lost 7 bases and the J gene lost 8 bases, with 20 bases spanning the gap. Written as DNA, the CDR3 is TGTGCCAGTACCTCCTACGGGGGGCGAGAAGAAAAACTGTTTTTT. Translation: CASTSYGGREEKLFF.

This clone was recorded only once. This sequence joins TRBV5-1 and TRBJ2-5; the match to TRBD1 covers 8 bases. This CDR3 region has 16 residues. Germline V gene lookup returns CDR1 SGHRS and CDR2 YFSETQ. The junction had 10 bases not matched to a gene; V was cut back by 3 bases and J by 3 bases. The CDR3 sequence: CASSSSIGTGEETQYF. In nucleotides, the CDR3 is TGCGCCAGCAGCTCGTCTATAGGGACAGGAGAAGAGACCCAGTACTTC.

This chain connects TRBV28 to TRBJ1-5; 9 bases agree with TRBD1. Trimming at V came to 8 bases and at J to 1 base, leaving 12 bases not matched to a gene. Germline loops: CDR1 MDHEN, CDR2 SYDVKM. The CDR3 spans 17 residues. This CDR3 reads CASQTGGWFRSNQPQHF. The DNA for the CDR3 is TGTGCCAGCCAAACAGGGGGCTGGTTCAGAAGCAATCAGCCCCAGCATTTT.

The CDR3 bases are TGTGCCTGGGGGGTTAAATCGGGGACAAGAGCTTTCTTT. It is translated as CAWGVKSGTRAFF. The chain employs TRBV30 and TRBJ1-1; D might be TRBD1 (6 bases). V shed 5 bases and J shed 10 bases, with 20 bases lying between them. There are 13 residues in the CDR3. In germline, CDR1 is GTSNPN, CDR2 SVGIG (reference sequence).

This sequence joins TRBV3-1 (or the pseudogene TRBV3-2) and TRBJ1-4; 7 bases fit TRBD1. The CDR3 covers 14 residues. CDR1 LGHDT and CDR2 YNNKEL come from the germline V gene (reference sequence). J lost 4 bases, V lost 3 bases, and 2 bases had no gene match. CDR3 residues: CASSQGQNNEKLFF. The CDR3, as DNA: TGTGCCAGCAGCCAGGGACAGAATAATGAAAAACTGTTTTTT.

This rearrangement joins TRBV7-3 to TRBJ1-1, with TRBD1 as a possible D gene (6 bases). The CDR3 has 13 amino acids. Trimming took 5 bases from V and 1 from J, leaving 8 bases between them. Germline CDR1 and CDR2: SGHTA and FQGTGA. This CDR3 reads CASSQGGNTEAFF. CDR3 nucleotides: TGTGCCAGCAGCCAAGGGGGGAACACTGAAGCTTTCTTT.

V gene TRBV5-1 combines with J gene TRBJ2-5, with 15 bases lining up with TRBD2. From germline, CDR1 is SGHRS and CDR2 YFSETQ. The CDR3 is made up of 19 amino acids. With 3 bases clipped from V and 4 bases from J, the junction kept 13 bases outside the gene matches. CDR3 amino acids: CASSSTRTSGRAYGETQYF. As DNA, the CDR3 is TGCGCCAGCAGCTCCACGAGGACTAGCGGGAGGGCGTACGGAGAGACCCAGTACTTC.

The chain employs TRBV4-2 and TRBJ1-2; D is undetermined. CDR1 and CDR2 (germline): LGHNA, YNFKEQ. The V gene lost 0 bases and the J gene lost 4 bases, with 12 bases spanning the gap. The CDR3 has 15 amino acids. CDR3 residues: CASSQDHNPFYGYTF. CDR3 bases: TGTGCCAGCAGCCAAGATCACAATCCCTTCTATGGCTACACCTTC.

This clone has more than one count but fewer than ten. V gene TRBV7-6 combines with J gene TRBJ2-3; perhaps TRBD1 as D (5 bases). This CDR3 contains 15 residues. V was clipped by 5 bases and J by 3 bases, with 15 bases between them. Germline V gene lookup returns CDR1 SGHVS and CDR2 FNYEAQ. CDR3 nucleotide sequence: TGTGCCAGCAGCCCACAGGCGTTGGGAACAGATACGCAGTATTTT. Its protein product is CASSPQALGTDTQYF.

The chain joins TRBV28 to TRBJ1-1; 8 nucleotides agree with TRBD1. This CDR3 comprises 15 residues. V lost 7 bases to trimming and J lost 10 bases; unmatched junction nucleotides: 17. Germline-derived CDR1 and CDR2 are MDHEN and SYDVKM. The CDR3 region has the DNA TGTGCCAGCATCCCAGGGGGACAGGCCCCCGGGGGAGCTTTCTTT. Translation: CASIPGGQAPGGAFF.

The V and J genes are TRBV11-2 and TRBJ2-7, with 9 bases that match TRBD1. The CDR3 covers 16 residues. Germline V lookup: CDR1 SGHAT, CDR2 FQNNGV. V was clipped by 0 bases and J by 5 bases; unmatched bases: 8. The DNA for the CDR3 is TGTGCCAGCAGCTTAGACCCTGGACAGGGGATCGACGAGCAGTACTTC. It codes for CASSLDPGQGIDEQYF. The complete variable domain, with remaining parts taken from reference TRBV11-2 and TRBJ2-7, reads EAGVAQSPRYKIIEKRQSVAFWCNPISGHATLYWYQQILGQGPKLLIQFQNNGVVDDSQLPKDRFSAERLKGVDSTLKIQPAKLEDSAVYLCASSLDPGQGIDEQYFGPGTRLTVT.

Here the CDR3 reads CASSPTHAVSGEKLFF. In DNA form, the CDR3 reads TGTGCCAGCTCACCCACCCACGCGGTCAGTGGGGAAAAACTGTTTTTT. V and J are TRBV18 and TRBJ1-4; D gene uncertain. The length of the CDR3 is 16 residues. Germline V CDR1 and CDR2: KGHSH, LQKENI. V shed 3 bases and J shed 8 bases, with 19 bases lying between them.

V gene TRBV4-2 combines with J gene TRBJ1-2; 7 nucleotides align to TRBD1. The CDR3 length is 14 residues. CDR1 is LGHNA and CDR2 is YNFKEQ in the germline V gene. V lost 0 bases to trimming and J lost 3 bases; unmatched junction nucleotides: 1. The CDR3 region has the DNA TGTGCCAGCAGCCAAGAGGGGACAGACTATGGCTACACCTTC. Its translation: CASSQEGTDYGYTF.

J is TRBJ1-5 and V is TRBV28; 7 nucleotides line up with TRBD1. The length of the CDR3 is 15 residues. Germline assignment: CDR1 MDHEN and CDR2 SYDVKM. With 6 bases clipped from V and 0 bases from J, the junction kept 5 bases outside the gene matches. The chain's CDR3 is CASSPGQNSNQPQHF. CDR3 nucleotide sequence: TGTGCCAGCAGCCCGGGACAGAATAGCAATCAGCCCCAGCATTTT.

The CDR3 reads CASSVGQYNQPQHF. CDR3 nucleotide sequence: TGTGCCAGCAGTGTCGGACAGTACAATCAGCCCCAGCATTTT. The V gene is TRBV2, the J gene TRBJ1-5; a possible D gene is TRBD1 (6 bases). Germline values: CDR1 SNHLY, CDR2 FYNNEI. The CDR3 length is 14 residues. The germline V and J ends were trimmed by 4 bases and 3 bases, with 10 bases remaining between them.

This chain uses TRBV28 with TRBJ1-6; D call uncertain. Germline loops: CDR1 MDHEN, CDR2 SYDVKM. CDR3 length: 12 amino acids. V was pared by 6 bases and J by 7 bases, with 7 bases between. As DNA, the CDR3 is TGTGCCAGCAGACAGACAAATTCACCCCTCCACTTT. Translated: CASRQTNSPLHF.

This rearrangement joins TRBV4-3 to TRBJ2-1; perhaps TRBD2 as D (6 bases). The CDR3 is 18 residues long. V lost 1 base to trimming and J lost 1 base, with 17 bases between them. Germline V gives CDR1 LGHNA, CDR2 YSLEER. CDR3 amino acids: CASSQAGGAMRSYNEQFF. Here the CDR3 DNA reads TGCGCCAGCAGCCAAGCCGGCGGGGCGATGAGGTCCTACAATGAGCAGTTCTTC.

This clone was observed a single time. The chain's CDR3 is CASSLPQGGAFF. CDR3 sequence (DNA): TGTGCCAGCAGCCTCCCCCAGGGGGGAGCTTTCTTT. V usage is TRBV6-5 and J usage is TRBJ1-1, with 7 nucleotides matching TRBD1. Germline assignment: CDR1 MNHEY and CDR2 SVGAGI. This CDR3 region has 12 residues. V lost 6 bases, J lost 10 bases, and 8 bases stayed unmatched.

The V gene is TRBV6-4, the J gene TRBJ2-7, with D perhaps matching TRBD2 (6 bases). CDR1 is MRHNA, CDR2 SNTAGT, per germline. CDR3 length: 13 amino acids. V dropped 4 bases and J dropped 1 base, with 8 bases sitting between them. In DNA form, the CDR3 reads TGTGCCAGCAGTGCCGGGACTTCCTACGAGCAGTACTTC. Its translation is CASSAGTSYEQYF.